What follows are 23 T cell receptor beta chains derived from one specimen sequenced in a study of blood T cell repertoires in COVID-19. Generated by immunoSEQ multiplex PCR, the TCRdb table keeps only in-frame clones and is missing some. The data hold roughly 40,000 clones, with approximately 80% observed a single time. Sequencing was carried out using peripheral blood. The receptor set was obtained from a man in his 70s with acute or convalescent COVID-19.

A single count supports this clone. The chain links TRBV9 to TRBJ1-2; the match to TRBD1 covers 7 bases. The CDR3 loop spans 14 amino acids. Germline CDR1 SGDLS, CDR2 YYNGEE. The V segment lost 4 bases and the J segment 3 bases; nucleotides outside the gene matches: 6. In nucleotides, the CDR3 is TGTGCCAGCAGCTCACGACAGGGCCACTATGGCTACACCTTC. Its translation is CASSSRQGHYGYTF.

V and J are TRBV5-8 and TRBJ2-3, with 9 positions matching TRBD1. V lost 2 bases, J lost 8 bases, and 18 bases stayed unmatched. The CDR3 loop spans 18 amino acids. Germline CDR1 reads SGHTS; CDR2 reads YDEGEE. The CDR3 is CASSFEGGWTGVRGTQYF. In DNA, the CDR3 is TGTGCCAGCAGCTTCGAAGGGGGGTGGACAGGGGTTCGTGGTACGCAGTATTTT.

The chain links TRBV27 to TRBJ2-3; the D gene is possibly TRBD1 (5 bases). Germline loops: CDR1 MNHEY, CDR2 SMNVEV (reference sequence). The V end was cut by 2 bases, the J end by 0 bases, with 6 bases between. This CDR3 has 14 residues. The CDR3 sequence: CASSLDRSTDTQYF. CDR3 nucleotides: TGTGCCAGCAGTTTAGACAGAAGCACAGATACGCAGTATTTT.

The chain joins TRBV2 to TRBJ1-1; unclear D gene. Germline V gene lookup returns CDR1 SNHLY and CDR2 FYNNEI. The CDR3 totals 11 residues. V dropped 6 bases and J dropped 10 bases, with 12 bases sitting between them. The CDR3 region has the DNA TGTGCCAGCAGAGCGGACGGCGGAGCTTTCTTT. Translating it yields CASRADGGAFF.

The chain couples TRBV4-1 to TRBJ1-4; 9 nucleotides line up with TRBD1. V shed 2 bases and J 8 bases; nucleotides not matched to a gene: 6. From germline, CDR1 is MGHRA and CDR2 YSYEKL. The CDR3 runs to 15 residues. CDR3 protein: CASSQRGQGREKLFF. The CDR3 bases are TGCGCCAGCAGCCAAAGAGGACAGGGGAGGGAAAAACTGTTTTTT.

V and J are TRBV6-2 or TRBV6-3 and TRBJ1-5; 8 nucleotides align to TRBD1. Unmatched junction bases numbered 7, after V lost 6 bases and J lost 0 bases. The CDR3 runs 16 residues. Germline assignment: CDR1 MNHEY and CDR2 SVGEGT. The CDR3 is CASSPGTGYSNQPQHF. As DNA, the CDR3 is TGTGCCAGCAGCCCTGGGACAGGCTATAGCAATCAGCCCCAGCATTTT.

This clone was seen only a few times. CDR3 nucleotide sequence: TGTGCCAGCAGCTCAGGTTGGGACACTGAAGCTTTCTTT. Residues: CASSSGWDTEAFF. V is TRBV7-8 and J is TRBJ1-1, with D uncertain. The CDR3 runs to 13 residues. Germline lookup yields CDR1 SGHVS and CDR2 FQNEAQ. V was pared by 4 bases and J by 3 bases, with 9 bases between.

The J gene is TRBJ2-7, the V gene TRBV6-5, with D perhaps matching TRBD2 (6 bases). Germline V lookup: CDR1 MNHEY, CDR2 SVGAGI. V lost 4 bases, J lost 3 bases, and 10 bases lay in between. The CDR3 length is 13 residues. DNA for the CDR3: TGTGCCAGCAGTTGGGGGGACCGCTACGAGCAGTACTTC. It specifies CASSWGDRYEQYF.

The chain recombines TRBV12-5 with TRBJ1-3; TRBD1 might be the D (5 bases). This CDR3 is 14 amino acids long. Germline CDR1 is LGHNT and CDR2 is FRNRAP. Trimming took 1 base from V and 7 from J, leaving 11 bases between them. CDR3 bases: TGTGCTAGTGGTTTGGCCGGGGGTAGCAACACCATATATTTT. Residues: CASGLAGGSNTIYF.

This clone was observed a handful of times. The CDR3 region is CAWRIGQTFYNSPLHF. The DNA for the CDR3 is TGTGCCTGGAGAATAGGACAGACCTTTTATAATTCACCCCTCCACTTT. V and J are TRBV30 and TRBJ1-6, with a weak D call TRBD1 (6 bases). The CDR3 has 16 amino acids. The germline gives CDR1 GTSNPN, CDR2 SVGIG (reference sequence). V was cut by 3 bases and J by 4 bases, with 16 bases left in between.

The CDR3 DNA follows: TGTGCCAGTAGTATAGCCCGGGACAGGATTGGGAGGGCCAACGTCCTGACTTTC. The encoded protein is CASSIARDRIGRANVLTF. This rearrangement joins TRBV19 to TRBJ2-6; the match to TRBD1 covers 8 bases. Looked up from germline, CDR1 is LNHDA and CDR2 is SQIVND (reference sequence). The trim removed 1 base at V and 5 bases at J, leaving 10 bases unmatched. CDR3 size: 18 residues.

This chain uses TRBV7-6 with TRBJ2-2; TRBD1 matches at 9 bases. V lost 3 bases and J lost 2; bases outside the gene matches: 7. Germline V gene data show CDR1 as SGHVS and CDR2 as FNYEAQ. The CDR3 is 17 residues long. CDR3: CASSFFETGGNTGELFF. The CDR3 bases are TGTGCCAGCAGCTTTTTCGAGACAGGGGGAAACACCGGGGAGCTGTTTTTT.

In DNA form, the CDR3 reads TGTGCCAGCAGCTTAGCTACGTCGGCAACTAATGAAAAACTGTTTTTT. It codes for CASSLATSATNEKLFF. This chain uses TRBV7-6 with TRBJ1-4; D gene uncertain. This CDR3 is built from 16 residues. Per germline, CDR1 SGHVS and CDR2 FNYEAQ. Trimming stripped 0 bases from V and 0 bases from J, with 8 bases between.

This chain links TRBV19 with TRBJ1-2, with 7 bases fitting TRBD1. CDR1 and CDR2 from the germline V gene are LNHDA and SQIVND (reference sequence). There are 15 residues in the CDR3. V was pared by 7 bases and J by 1 base, with 9 bases of the junction left unmatched. This CDR3 is CASIPDRTDNYGYTF. In DNA, the CDR3 is TGTGCCAGTATCCCGGACAGGACCGATAACTATGGCTACACCTTC.

There are a few counts of this clone. The chain couples TRBV30 to TRBJ1-4; tentatively, D is TRBD1 (6 bases). CDR3 length equals 14 residues. Trimming stripped 0 bases from V and 5 bases from J, with 10 bases between. Per germline, CDR1 GTSNPN and CDR2 SVGIG (reference sequence). The CDR3 DNA reads TGTGCCTGGAGTGTAGACAGGCTCAATGAAAAACTGTTTTTT. Translating it yields CAWSVDRLNEKLFF.

The rearrangement links TRBV5-1 to TRBJ1-2; TRBD1 is a possible D gene (5 bases). Trimming left V 0 bases short and J 5 bases short, with 14 bases between. Per the germline V gene, CDR1 is SGHRS and CDR2 is YFSETQ. The length of the CDR3 is 15 residues. CDR3 nucleotide sequence: TGCGCCAGCAGCTTGGGGGGTAGGACATTATATGGCTACACCTTC. This sequence encodes CASSLGGRTLYGYTF.

The chain couples TRBV2 to TRBJ2-1, with 10 bases fitting TRBD2. Germline trimming cut 6 bases from V and 0 bases from J; bases unmatched to any gene: 8. In germline, CDR1 is SNHLY, CDR2 FYNNEI. This CDR3 has 17 amino acids. CDR3 loop: CASSIGLAASSYNEQFF. The CDR3 DNA follows: TGTGCCAGCAGCATAGGACTAGCGGCGAGCTCCTACAATGAGCAGTTCTTC.

The V gene is TRBV20-1, the J gene TRBJ2-1; 12 bases are shared with TRBD1. CDR1 DFQATT and CDR2 SNEGSKA come from the germline V gene (reference sequence). The junction had 6 bases not matched to a gene; V was cut back by 3 bases and J by 9 bases. The CDR3 has 14 residues. CDR3 residues: CSASIGTGGSEQFF. CDR3 DNA: TGCAGTGCTAGTATTGGGACAGGGGGCAGTGAGCAGTTCTTC.

The chain links TRBV27 to TRBJ1-1; unclear D gene. V lost 5 bases, J lost 4 bases, and 17 bases lay in between. The CDR3 has 15 amino acids. The germline V gene encodes CDR1 MNHEY and CDR2 SMNVEV (reference sequence). The CDR3 reads CASSRLIDTSTEAFF. The CDR3, as DNA: TGTGCCAGCAGTCGTCTTATCGACACGTCCACTGAAGCTTTCTTT.

The chain uses TRBV19 and TRBJ2-1; TRBD1 matches 8 bases. The CDR3 has 15 amino acids. CDR1 and CDR2 (germline): LNHDA, SQIVND (reference sequence). The junction had 10 bases not matched to a gene; V was cut back by 5 bases and J by 7 bases. CDR3 protein: CASSPWAGTGNEQFF. The CDR3 DNA is TGTGCCAGTAGTCCTTGGGCGGGGACAGGTAATGAGCAGTTCTTC.

This chain joins TRBV28 and TRBJ1-2, with a possible D match to TRBD1 (6 bases). This CDR3 contains 13 residues. In germline, CDR1 is MDHEN, CDR2 SYDVKM. V lost 1 base, J lost 8 bases, and 11 bases lay in between. The CDR3 sequence is CASSLSGVEGYTF. CDR3 DNA: TGTGCCAGCAGTTTATCAGGGGTCGAAGGCTACACCTTC.

This chain uses TRBV3-1 (or the pseudogene TRBV3-2) with TRBJ1-4; tentative D call: TRBD1 (5 bases). CDR3 length equals 16 residues. The germline CDR1 and CDR2 sequences are LGHDT and YNNKEL (reference sequence). Trimming shortened V by 1 base and J by 7 bases, and 16 bases separated the two germline ends. The CDR3 DNA follows: TGTGCCAGCAGCCAAGGATCGGGGACGGGAGGTGAAAAACTGTTTTTT. This encodes CASSQGSGTGGEKLFF.

This chain links TRBV24-1 with TRBJ2-7, with 8 nucleotides matching TRBD1. The CDR3 extends over 13 amino acids. Germline assignment: CDR1 KGHDR and CDR2 SFDVKD. Trimming at V came to 9 bases and at J to 2 bases, leaving 5 bases not matched to a gene. CDR3 sequence reads: CATGGQAPYEQYF. The CDR3 DNA is TGTGCCACCGGGGGACAGGCGCCCTACGAGCAGTACTTC.